The next 9 T cell receptor beta chains were all read from a single sample in a study of shared clonotypes between healthy human individuals. Profiled with immunoSEQ multiplex PCR; TCRdb holds only in-frame clones, not every one. The table records about half a million clones, around 85% of them present only once. The sequencing input was PBMCs. The receptors here all came from a woman aged 35 to 49 in good health. Some clones in this sample may be carry-over from other donors' samples.

V and J are TRBV7-3 and TRBJ2-5; D is unclear. V was shortened by 3 bases and J by 1 base, with 6 bases between the two germline ends. The CDR3 covers 13 residues. Germline V gene data show CDR1 as SGHTA and CDR2 as FQGTGA. The CDR3, as DNA: TGTGCCAGCAGCTTGCGGACCCAAGAGACCCAGTACTTC. Protein product: CASSLRTQETQYF.

The chain has TRBV7-9 and TRBJ2-1, with TRBD2 identical over 8 bases. The J segment lost 3 bases and the V segment lost 5 bases, leaving 9 bases of the junction unmatched. The CDR3 is made up of 16 amino acids. Germline V CDR1 and CDR2: SEHNR, FQNEAQ (reference sequence). DNA for the CDR3: TGTGCCAGCAGCACACGTACTAGCGGTAACTACAATGAGCAGTTCTTC. It yields the protein CASSTRTSGNYNEQFF.

This sequence joins TRBV28 and TRBJ2-7; D is unclear. The CDR3 extends over 13 amino acids. V was pared by 6 bases and J by 7 bases, with 16 bases between. Germline V gene lookup returns CDR1 MDHEN and CDR2 SYDVKM. The CDR3 is CASRLSGPYEQYF. CDR3 in DNA: TGTGCCAGCAGGCTTTCCGGTCCATATGAGCAGTACTTC.

This clone was seen a few times. Other nucleotide sequences from this sample produce the same CDR3. The chain employs TRBV18 and TRBJ2-5, with 8 bases matching TRBD1. The V gene end was trimmed by 2 bases and the J gene end by 4 bases; junction bases not matched to a gene: 3. Germline CDR1 KGHSH, CDR2 LQKENI. The CDR3 runs to 14 residues. DNA for the CDR3: TGTGCCAGCTCACCAGGACAGGGAGGAGAGACCCAGTACTTC. Residues: CASSPGQGGETQYF.

In the case of this clone: This sample also contains other DNA sequences that code for the same CDR3. J is TRBJ1-5 and V is TRBV5-1; 8 bases align to TRBD1. Germline V gene sequence: CDR1 SGHRS, CDR2 YFSETQ. The V gene end was trimmed by 2 bases and the J gene end by 6 bases; junction bases not matched to a gene: 4. The CDR3 totals 14 residues. CDR3 nucleotide sequence: TGCGCCAGCAGCTTATCAGGGGGCGGTCAGCCCCAGCATTTT. This gives the protein CASSLSGGGQPQHF.

The CDR3 here is CASSYDGGETQYF. DNA for the CDR3: TGTGCCAGCAGTTATGATGGTGGAGAGACCCAGTACTTC. V usage is TRBV6-5 and J usage is TRBJ2-5; D uncertain. The V gene's germline CDR1 is MNHEY and CDR2 SVGAGI. Trimming stripped 3 bases from V and 4 bases from J, with 9 bases between. This CDR3 region has 13 residues.

V is TRBV7-9 and J is TRBJ1-5; D gene uncertain. Germline CDR1 and CDR2: SEHNR and FQNEAQ (reference sequence). CDR3 length equals 14 residues. V was cut by 5 bases and J by 0 bases, with 8 bases left in between. The CDR3 loop is CASSQSYSNQPQHF. As DNA, the CDR3 is TGTGCCAGCAGCCAGAGTTATAGCAATCAGCCCCAGCATTTT.

The chain combines TRBV5-1 with TRBJ2-2; the D call may be TRBD1 or TRBD2 (5 bases each). The ends were cut back, 3 bases at V and 0 bases at J, with 12 bases in the middle. In germline, CDR1 is SGHRS, CDR2 YFSETQ. The CDR3 spans 16 residues. The CDR3 is CASSYGDRANTGELFF. The CDR3 bases are TGCGCCAGCAGCTACGGGGACCGCGCGAACACCGGGGAGCTGTTTTTT.

J is TRBJ2-1 and V is TRBV11-2, with a tentative D call TRBD2 (6 bases). CDR3 length: 14 residues. The V gene's germline CDR1 is SGHAT and CDR2 FQNNGV. Trimming removed 5 bases at V and 4 bases at J, with 12 bases between. The CDR3 nucleotides are TGTGCCAGCAGCGTGAGCGGGCTATACAATGAGCAGTTCTTC. Translated: CASSVSGLYNEQFF.